This T cell receptor (beta chain) was sequenced during a study of cytomegalovirus exposure and HLA in healthy donors. About the study: The same platform was used for the 110 or so validation repertoires and the roughly 720 first-cohort repertoires, a later analysis reported.

This CDR3 contains 16 residues. The V end was cut by 5 bases, the J end by 3 bases, with 16 bases between. Germline CDR1 reads LNHDA; CDR2 reads SQIVND (reference sequence). It was the approximately 110-subject validation cohort, separate from the approximately 620-subject first cohort, to which the donors belonged. Sequencing used immunoSEQ multiplex PCR; TCRdb keeps in-frame clones, though not all of them. The sample lists around 250,000 clones; around 90% were seen once. The chain uses TRBV19 and TRBJ1-4; TRBD1 might be the D (6 bases). This sequence originates from a woman between 18 and 29 years old in good health and CMV-seronegative. The source material was PBMCs. The CDR3 coding sequence is TGTGCCAGTAGTCGGGGGGGCTCCGGGGCTAATGAAAAACTGTTTTTT. It codes for CASSRGGSGANEKLFF.